A single sample gave rise to the 19 T cell receptor beta chains below, sequenced in a study of technical replicates of blood from a few donors. Data came from immunoSEQ multiplex PCR; TCRdb stores just in-frame clones and leaves some out. The table has approximately 100,000 clones, under 96% seen once. What was sequenced was T cells isolated from PBMCs. These receptors were taken from a human donor in good health.

The chain recombines TRBV6-1 with TRBJ1-5; D is ambiguous. Germline CDR1 MNHNS, CDR2 SASEGT. The CDR3 sequence is 17 residues long. The V end was cut by 4 bases, the J end by 0 bases, with 16 bases between. Here the CDR3 reads CASSVMVIDYSNQPQHF. The CDR3, as DNA: TGTGCCAGCAGTGTGATGGTGATAGATTATAGCAATCAGCCCCAGCATTTT.

This chain joins TRBV2 and TRBJ2-4; no clear D. The CDR3 loop spans 13 amino acids. Germline V gene data show CDR1 as SNHLY and CDR2 as FYNNEI. V was pared by 6 bases and J by 2 bases, with 8 bases between. CDR3 sequence reads: CASRAGTKNIQYF. The CDR3, as DNA: TGTGCCAGCAGGGCAGGAACCAAAAACATTCAGTACTTC.

The gene calls are TRBV13 and TRBJ2-2; the D gene is possibly TRBD1 (6 bases). Germline assignment: CDR1 PRHDT and CDR2 FYEKMQ (reference sequence). The CDR3 is 15 residues long. Trimming stripped 6 bases from V and 7 bases from J, with 18 bases between. CDR3 amino acids: CASRSEQGTIGELFF. The CDR3 DNA reads TGTGCCAGCAGATCCGAACAGGGTACAATCGGGGAGCTGTTTTTT.

This chain links TRBV5-8 with TRBJ2-5, with 8 bases fitting TRBD1. With V trimmed by 4 bases and J by 4 bases, 9 bases remained unmatched. Germline-derived CDR1 and CDR2 are SGHTS and YDEGEE. The CDR3 is 15 residues long. CDR3 nucleotide sequence: TGTGCCAGCAGCGAAGGGGACAGGTTTCTAGAGACCCAGTACTTC. Translated, it gives CASSEGDRFLETQYF.

The CDR3 DNA sequence: TGCAGCGTTGTTACAGGCGGGGGTGGACCCCAGCATTTT. Its protein product is CSVVTGGGGPQHF. The chain is built from TRBV29-1 and TRBJ1-5; D is possibly TRBD1 (5 bases). The ends were cut back, 4 bases at V and 10 bases at J, with 17 bases in the middle. This CDR3 spans 13 amino acids. CDR1 and CDR2 (germline): SQVTM, ANQGSEA.

V is TRBV6-1 and J is TRBJ2-2, with D possibly being TRBD1 (6 bases). This CDR3 contains 13 residues. V dropped 5 bases and J dropped 6 bases, with 10 bases sitting between them. Germline V lookup: CDR1 MNHNS, CDR2 SASEGT. CDR3 loop: CASSLTGSGELFF. CDR3 bases: TGTGCCAGCAGTCTGACAGGATCCGGGGAGCTGTTTTTT.

The chain links TRBV5-4 to TRBJ2-5, with TRBD1 as a possible D gene (5 bases). The CDR3 is made up of 14 amino acids. The germline V and J ends were trimmed by 1 base and 6 bases, with 13 bases remaining between them. Per the germline V gene, CDR1 is SGHNT and CDR2 is YYREEE (reference sequence). CDR3 loop: CASSLSGSSKTQYF. CDR3 coding DNA: TGTGCCAGCAGCTTGTCAGGGTCCAGTAAGACCCAGTACTTC.

The chain employs TRBV12-1 and TRBJ1-5; the table names TRBD1, a call not compared with the DNA. TRBV12-1 is classified as a pseudogene. This CDR3 is built from 17 residues. The CDR3 protein is CASSTRTGGLGNQPQHF. The CDR3 region has the DNA TGTGCCAGCAGCACCCGGACAGGGGGGTTAGGCAATCAGCCCCAGCATTTT.

CDR3 nucleotide sequence: TGTGCCAGCAGTGAAGCGCCCGGGGACGAGCAGTACTTC. Amino acids: CASSEAPGDEQYF. The chain uses TRBV6-1 and TRBJ2-7; TRBD2 might be the D (5 bases). The germline V and J ends were trimmed by 0 bases and 5 bases, with 8 bases remaining between them. The CDR3 covers 13 residues. Germline values: CDR1 MNHNS, CDR2 SASEGT.

This clone was detected a few times. V gene TRBV7-9 combines with J gene TRBJ1-1, with TRBD1 identical over 7 bases. The CDR3 loop spans 14 amino acids. Losses at the gene ends were 4 bases for V and 2 bases for J; bases not matched to a gene: 4. Germline values: CDR1 SEHNR, CDR2 FQNEAQ (reference sequence). CDR3 sequence reads: CASSSAGGNTEAFF. The CDR3 nucleotides are TGTGCCAGCAGCTCGGCAGGGGGTAACACTGAAGCTTTCTTT. The full variable domain, its missing parts supplied by reference TRBV7-9 and TRBJ1-1, is DTGVSQNPRHKITKRGQNVTFRCDPISEHNRLYWYRQTLGQGPEFLTYFQNEAQLEKSRLLSDRFSAERPKGSFSTLEIQRTEQGDSAMYLCASSSAGGNTEAFFGQGTRLTVV.

The V and J genes are TRBV14 and TRBJ2-7; TRBD1 might be the D (5 bases). The CDR3 runs to 17 residues. Germline-derived CDR1 and CDR2 are SGHDN and FVKESK. V shed 0 bases and J shed 3 bases, with 18 bases lying between them. CDR3 amino acids: CASSQDKFTGVSYEQYF. Here the CDR3 DNA reads TGTGCCAGCAGCCAAGATAAATTTACAGGAGTCAGCTACGAGCAGTACTTC.

This rearrangement joins TRBV27 to TRBJ2-7, with 11 bases that match TRBD2. V lost 6 bases to trimming and J lost 3 bases; unmatched junction nucleotides: 7. Germline CDR1 reads MNHEY; CDR2 reads SMNVEV (reference sequence). The CDR3 length is 15 residues. The CDR3 reads CASSPLTSGSYEQYF. The CDR3 DNA follows: TGTGCCAGCAGCCCCCTAACTAGCGGGAGCTACGAGCAGTACTTC.

The rearrangement uses TRBV6-1 and TRBJ1-1; D gene uncertain. V was pared by 3 bases and J by 2 bases, with 13 bases between. Germline assignment: CDR1 MNHNS and CDR2 SASEGT. The CDR3 totals 15 residues. The chain's CDR3 is CASSDVDSRNTEAFF. As DNA, the CDR3 is TGTGCCAGCAGTGACGTGGACTCACGAAACACTGAAGCTTTCTTT.

CDR3 DNA: TGTGCCAGTAGTAATGGACAGGGGTGCTACAATGAGCAGTTCTTC. It codes for CASSNGQGCYNEQFF. This chain joins TRBV19 and TRBJ2-1, with TRBD1 identical over 9 bases. This CDR3 spans 15 amino acids. The germline V gene encodes CDR1 LNHDA and CDR2 SQIVND (reference sequence). V trimming: 4 bases; J trimming: 3 bases; junction bases outside the gene matches: 4.

The chain links TRBV21-1 to TRBJ2-1; TRBD2, the D gene given by the table, was not confirmed from the DNA. TRBV21-1 is noted as a pseudogene. The length of the CDR3 is 17 residues. The CDR3 region is CASTPAGTGCSYNEQFF. CDR3 coding DNA: TGTGCCAGCACCCCAGCGGGGACCGGTTGCTCCTACAATGAGCAGTTCTTC.

The rearrangement uses TRBV25-1 and TRBJ2-2, with D perhaps TRBD1 (5 bases). CDR3 size: 18 residues. CDR1 is MGHDK, CDR2 SYGVNS, per germline. V shed 5 bases and J shed 1 base, with 20 bases lying between them. Here the CDR3 DNA reads TGTGCCAGCAGTTCCGTTGAAGGGCAGGGCGGGAACACCGGGGAGCTGTTTTTT. The encoded protein is CASSSVEGQGGNTGELFF.

The chain employs TRBV14 and TRBJ2-1, with TRBD1 matching 8 bases. This CDR3 is 17 amino acids long. Germline V gives CDR1 SGHDN, CDR2 FVKESK. V dropped 1 base and J dropped 2; count of bases not matched to a gene: 7. The CDR3 bases are TGTGCCAGCAGCCAAGTACAAGGACAGGGACCCTACAATGAGCAGTTCTTC. It codes for CASSQVQGQGPYNEQFF.

This chain joins TRBV14 and TRBJ2-7; D might be TRBD2 (5 bases). V gave up 5 bases and J gave up 3 bases, with 17 bases separating them. The CDR3 length is 15 residues. In germline, CDR1 is SGHDN, CDR2 FVKESK. The CDR3 coding sequence is TGTGCCAGCAGCGGACGAGGGATAGAGCGCTACGAGCAGTACTTC. This translates into CASSGRGIERYEQYF.

The chain carries TRBV5-4 and TRBJ1-4; D may be TRBD1 (6 bases). Germline V lookup: CDR1 SGHNT, CDR2 YYREEE (reference sequence). With 1 base removed from V and 5 bases from J, the gap between germline ends came to 6 bases. The CDR3 extends over 13 amino acids. The CDR3 DNA is TGTGCCAGCAGCTTGACAGGGAATGAAAAACTGTTTTTT. This translates into CASSLTGNEKLFF.